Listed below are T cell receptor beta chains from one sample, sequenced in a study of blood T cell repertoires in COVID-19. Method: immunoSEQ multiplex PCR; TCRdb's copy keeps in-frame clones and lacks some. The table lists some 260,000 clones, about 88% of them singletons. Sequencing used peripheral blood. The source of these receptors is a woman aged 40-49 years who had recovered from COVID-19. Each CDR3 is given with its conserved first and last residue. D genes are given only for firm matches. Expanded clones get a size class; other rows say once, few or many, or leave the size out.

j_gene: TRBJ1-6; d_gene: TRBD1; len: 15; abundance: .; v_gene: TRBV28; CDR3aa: CASSPPQGAISPLHF; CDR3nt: TGTGCCAGCAGTCCCCCACAGGGGGCGATTTCACCCCTCCACTTT
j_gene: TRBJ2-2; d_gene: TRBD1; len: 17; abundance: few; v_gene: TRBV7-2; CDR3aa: CASSSFGQGTNTGELFF; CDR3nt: TGTGCCAGCAGCTCTTTTGGACAGGGGACGAACACCGGGGAGCTGTTTTTT
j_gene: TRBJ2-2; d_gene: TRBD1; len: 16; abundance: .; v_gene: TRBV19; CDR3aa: CASSVTGTGNTGELFF; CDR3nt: TGTGCCAGTAGTGTAACCGGGACAGGGAACACCGGGGAGCTGTTTTTT
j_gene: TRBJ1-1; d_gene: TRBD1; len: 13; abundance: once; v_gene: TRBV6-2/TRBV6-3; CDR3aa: CASSYVGTGEAFF; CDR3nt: TGTGCCAGCAGTTACGTCGGGACAGGGGAAGCTTTCTTT
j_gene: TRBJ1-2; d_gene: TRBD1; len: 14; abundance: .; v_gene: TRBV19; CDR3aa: CASSDRGAYYGYTF; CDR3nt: TGTGCCAGTAGTGACAGGGGTGCCTACTATGGCTACACCTTC
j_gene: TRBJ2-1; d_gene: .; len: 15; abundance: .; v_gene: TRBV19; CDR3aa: CASSMDSLSYNEQFF; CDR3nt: TGTGCCAGTAGTATGGACAGTCTCTCCTACAATGAGCAGTTCTTC
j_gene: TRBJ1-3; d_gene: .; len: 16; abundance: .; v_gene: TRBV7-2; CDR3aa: CASSYRGVGFGNTIYF; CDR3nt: TGTGCCAGCAGCTATAGGGGCGTGGGGTTCGGAAACACCATATATTTT
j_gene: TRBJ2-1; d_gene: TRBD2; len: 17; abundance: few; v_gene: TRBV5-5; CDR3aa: CASSLAPRVAGDNEQFF; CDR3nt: TGTGCCAGCAGCTTGGCTCCGAGGGTAGCGGGGGACAATGAGCAGTTCTTC
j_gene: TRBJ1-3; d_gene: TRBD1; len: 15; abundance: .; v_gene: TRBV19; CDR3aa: CASSTTGDSGNTIYF; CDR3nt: TGTGCCAGTAGTACGACAGGGGACTCTGGAAACACCATATATTTT
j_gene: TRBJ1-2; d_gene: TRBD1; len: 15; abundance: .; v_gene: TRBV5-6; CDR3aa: CASSFAGQGNYGYTF; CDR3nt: TGTGCCAGCAGCTTCGCGGGACAGGGTAACTATGGCTACACCTTC
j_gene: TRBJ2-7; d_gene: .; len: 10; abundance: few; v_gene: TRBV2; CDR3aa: CASMGQTSIF; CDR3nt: TGTGCCAGCATGGGACAGACTAGTATATTC
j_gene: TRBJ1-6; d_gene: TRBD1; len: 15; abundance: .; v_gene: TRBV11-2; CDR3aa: CTSSQTGTGHSPLHF; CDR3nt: TGTACCAGCAGCCAAACCGGGACAGGGCATTCACCCCTCCACTTT
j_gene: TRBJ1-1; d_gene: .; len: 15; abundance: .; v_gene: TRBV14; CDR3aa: CASSQDRAGGAEAFF; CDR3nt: TGTGCCAGCAGCCAAGATCGGGCGGGGGGGGCTGAAGCTTTCTTT
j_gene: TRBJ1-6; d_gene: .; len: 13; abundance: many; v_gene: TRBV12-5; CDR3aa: CASGRSYNSPLHF; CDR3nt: TGTGCTAGTGGTCGCTCCTATAATTCACCCCTCCACTTT
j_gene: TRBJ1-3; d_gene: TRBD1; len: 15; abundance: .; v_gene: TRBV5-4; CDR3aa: CASSPRTGAGNTIYF; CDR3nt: TGTGCCAGCAGCCCACGCACAGGGGCCGGAAACACCATATATTTT
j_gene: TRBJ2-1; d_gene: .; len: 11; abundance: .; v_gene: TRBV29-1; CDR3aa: CSSRPGNEQFF; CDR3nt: TGCAGCTCCCGCCCCGGCAATGAGCAGTTCTTC
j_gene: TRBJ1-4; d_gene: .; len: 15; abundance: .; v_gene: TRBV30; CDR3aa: CAWGDDSHGNEKLFF; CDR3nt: TGTGCCTGGGGCGATGACTCCCACGGAAATGAAAAACTGTTTTTT
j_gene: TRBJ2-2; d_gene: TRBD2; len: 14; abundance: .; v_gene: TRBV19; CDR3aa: CAGRLAANTGELFF; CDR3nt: TGTGCCGGCCGACTAGCGGCGAACACCGGGGAGCTGTTTTTT
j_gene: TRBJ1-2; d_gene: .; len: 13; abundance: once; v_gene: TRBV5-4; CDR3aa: CASSSTTNYGYTF; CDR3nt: TGTGCCAGCAGCTCGACTACTAACTATGGCTACACCTTC
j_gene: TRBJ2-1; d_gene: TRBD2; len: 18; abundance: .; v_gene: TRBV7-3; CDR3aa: CASSLRDPGTSGHNEQFF; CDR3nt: TGTGCCAGCAGCTTAAGAGACCCCGGGACTAGCGGCCACAATGAGCAGTTCTTC
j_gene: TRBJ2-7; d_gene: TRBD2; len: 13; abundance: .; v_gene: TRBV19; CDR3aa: CASRATSAGEQYF; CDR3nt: TGTGCCAGTAGAGCGACTAGCGCCGGCGAGCAGTACTTC
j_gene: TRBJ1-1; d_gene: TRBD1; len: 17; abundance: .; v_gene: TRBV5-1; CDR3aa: CASSSILMGQVNTEAFF; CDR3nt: TGCGCCAGCAGCTCGATCTTAATGGGACAGGTGAACACTGAAGCTTTCTTT
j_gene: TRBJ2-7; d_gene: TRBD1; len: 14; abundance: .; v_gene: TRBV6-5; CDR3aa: CASSIGTGPYEQYF; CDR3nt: TGTGCCAGCAGTATTGGGACAGGACCCTACGAGCAGTACTTC
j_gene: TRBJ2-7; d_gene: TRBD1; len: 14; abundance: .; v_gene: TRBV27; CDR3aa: CASSLGRDSYEQYF; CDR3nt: TGTGCCAGCAGTTTAGGCCGGGACAGCTACGAGCAGTACTTC
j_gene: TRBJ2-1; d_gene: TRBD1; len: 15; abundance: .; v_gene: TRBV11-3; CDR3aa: CASSRPGQGGNEQFF; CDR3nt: TGTGCCAGCAGCCGACCGGGACAGGGAGGCAATGAGCAGTTCTTC
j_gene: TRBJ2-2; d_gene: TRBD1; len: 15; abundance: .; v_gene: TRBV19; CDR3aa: CASSLGTGNTGELFF; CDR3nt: TGTGCCAGTAGCCTCGGGACAGGGAACACCGGGGAGCTGTTTTTT
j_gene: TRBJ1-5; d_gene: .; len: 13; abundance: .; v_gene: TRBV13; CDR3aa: CASSAARSGPQHF; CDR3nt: TGTGCCAGCAGCGCCGCACGGAGTGGGCCCCAGCATTTT
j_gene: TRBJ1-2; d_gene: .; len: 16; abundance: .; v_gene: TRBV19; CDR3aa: CASSPPYGGSRYGYTF; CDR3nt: TGTGCCAGTAGTCCACCCTATGGGGGCTCAAGATATGGCTACACCTTC
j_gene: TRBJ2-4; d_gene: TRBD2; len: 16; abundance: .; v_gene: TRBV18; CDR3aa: CASSRSGPGGQNIQYF; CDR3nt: TGTGCCAGCTCACGATCGGGACCGGGGGGGCAGAACATTCAGTACTTC
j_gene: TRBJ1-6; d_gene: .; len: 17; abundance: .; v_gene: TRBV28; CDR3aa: CASSGGDALQGRSPLHF; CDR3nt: TGTGCCAGCAGTGGCGGGGACGCCCTCCAGGGCCGATCACCCCTCCACTTT
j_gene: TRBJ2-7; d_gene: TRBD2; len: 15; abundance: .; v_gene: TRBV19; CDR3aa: CASSTHSGSSYEQYF; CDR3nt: TGTGCCAGTAGTACGCATAGCGGGAGCTCCTACGAGCAGTACTTC
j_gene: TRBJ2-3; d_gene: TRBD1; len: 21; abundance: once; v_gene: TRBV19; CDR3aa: CASSILHAGTGGARGTDTQYF; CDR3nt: TGTGCCAGTAGTATTCTTCATGCCGGGACAGGGGGTGCTAGAGGCACAGATACGCAGTATTTT
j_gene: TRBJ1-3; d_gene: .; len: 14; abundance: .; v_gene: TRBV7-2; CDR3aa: CASSFYGGGNTIYF; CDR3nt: TGTGCCAGCAGCTTCTACGGGGGTGGAAACACCATATATTTT